Each of the 8 T cell receptor beta chains below was sequenced from the same sample in a study of blood T cell repertoires in COVID-19. Profiling relied on immunoSEQ multiplex PCR, and the TCRdb table lists in-frame clones only, not all of them. The table includes roughly 210,000 clones, about nine tenths detected once. The specimen was peripheral blood. These receptors were obtained from a man between 65 and 85 years old with acute or convalescent COVID-19.

The V gene is TRBV5-6, the J gene TRBJ2-1, with 9 bases that match TRBD1. Per the germline V gene, CDR1 is SGHDT and CDR2 is YYEEEE. This CDR3 contains 16 residues. J was trimmed by 6 bases and V by 5 bases; bases with no gene match: 12. The CDR3 DNA follows: TGTGCCAGCAGACTGCCGGGACAGGGTTCTATCAATGAGCAGTTCTTC. Its translation is CASRLPGQGSINEQFF.

The sample holds one count of this clone. The chain joins TRBV6-1 to TRBJ1-2; the match to TRBD1 covers 7 bases. The CDR3 length is 14 residues. From germline, CDR1 is MNHNS and CDR2 SASEGT. V gave up 2 bases and J gave up 6 bases; unmatched junction bases: 6. The CDR3 is CASSEMGRGNGYTF. In DNA, the CDR3 is TGTGCCAGCAGTGAAATGGGCAGGGGGAATGGCTACACCTTC.

V gene TRBV6-6 combines with J gene TRBJ2-7; the match to TRBD1 covers 11 bases. This CDR3 is built from 16 residues. CDR1 and CDR2 (germline): MNHNY, SVGAGI (reference sequence). The V gene end was trimmed by 2 bases and the J gene end by 3 bases; junction bases not matched to a gene: 6. As DNA, the CDR3 is TGTGCCAGCAGTTACGACCCCGGGACAGGGGGCTACGAGCAGTACTTC. Protein product: CASSYDPGTGGYEQYF.

The J gene is TRBJ1-2, the V gene TRBV2; maybe TRBD1 (6 bases). This CDR3 contains 14 residues. CDR1 is SNHLY and CDR2 is FYNNEI in the germline V gene. Trimming took off 10 bases at V and 0 bases at J, with 15 bases between the two ends. CDR3 nucleotides: TGTGCCACCCGGGGGGGCCTCGCTAACTATGGCTACACCTTC. As protein: CATRGGLANYGYTF.

V and J are TRBV7-9 and TRBJ1-2, with D possibly TRBD1 on 5 matching bases. This CDR3 region has 14 residues. CDR1 and CDR2 from the germline V gene are SEHNR and FQNEAQ (reference sequence). The germline V and J ends were trimmed by 4 bases and 4 bases, with 13 bases remaining between them. The CDR3 sequence: CASSSQGPGYGYTF. DNA for the CDR3: TGTGCCAGCAGCTCCCAGGGTCCGGGCTATGGCTACACCTTC. Together with reference TRBV7-9 and TRBJ1-2, the CDR3 gives the full variable domain: DTGVSQNPRHKITKRGQNVTFRCDPISEHNRLYWYRQTLGQGPEFLTYFQNEAQLEKSRLLSDRFSAERPKGSFSTLEIQRTEQGDSAMYLCASSSQGPGYGYTFGSGTRLTVV.

A few counts support this clone. V is TRBV25-1 and J is TRBJ2-7, with TRBD2 as a possible D gene (5 bases). Trimming removed 6 bases at V and 3 bases at J, with 18 bases between. The CDR3 covers 15 residues. Germline loops: CDR1 MGHDK, CDR2 SYGVNS. CDR3 region: CASRESGGYNYEQYF. The DNA for the CDR3 is TGTGCCAGCAGAGAAAGCGGTGGATATAACTACGAGCAGTACTTC.

The J gene is TRBJ2-3, the V gene TRBV11-3, with 10 nucleotides matching TRBD2. The CDR3 sequence is 17 residues long. The trim removed 1 base at V and 0 bases at J, leaving 4 bases unmatched. Germline assignment: CDR1 SGHNT and CDR2 YENEEA. The CDR3 is CASSLGGLAASTDTQYF. The CDR3, as DNA: TGTGCCAGCAGCTTAGGAGGACTAGCGGCGAGCACAGATACGCAGTATTTT.

The count of this clone is one. The chain couples TRBV10-3 to TRBJ1-1; D uncertain. Germline V CDR1 and CDR2: ENHRY, SYGVKD. Trimming stripped 2 bases from V and 2 bases from J, with 18 bases between. The CDR3 contains 17 residues. The CDR3 spells CAISEPGERRGNTEAFF. The CDR3 region has the DNA TGTGCCATCAGTGAGCCCGGGGAGAGGAGAGGAAACACTGAAGCTTTCTTT.